These 32 T cell receptor beta chains originate from one sample sequenced in a study of T cell clonotyping in hematopoietic cell transplantation. The data were produced by immunoSEQ multiplex PCR, yet TCRdb's version contains in-frame clones alone and is incomplete. This sample carries approximately 80,000 clones, around 96% of them seen once, and the ten largest clones take roughly 1.8%. The time point: recipient sample about 28 days before transplant, after cytoreduction. The sequencing here drew on peripheral blood mononuclear cells, taken before stem cell transplant. The receptors derive from a woman between 45 and 65 years old with acute myeloid leukemia. Some clones in this sample may be carry-over from other donors' samples.

Points on this clone: Other DNA sequences within the sample encode an identical CDR3. This rearrangement joins TRBV30 to TRBJ1-5; a possible D gene is TRBD1 (6 bases). This CDR3 comprises 13 residues. Germline CDR1 is GTSNPN and CDR2 is SVGIG (reference sequence). V lost 2 bases and J 4 bases, leaving 9 bases between the germline ends. The DNA for the CDR3 is TGTGCCTGGAGTACCACAGGGAATCAGCCCCAGCATTTT. It is translated as CAWSTTGNQPQHF. The entire variable domain, with the rest obtained from reference TRBV30 and TRBJ1-5, is as follows: SQTIHQWPATLVQPVGSPLSLECTVEGTSNPNLYWYRQAAGRGLQLLFYSVGIGQISSEVPQNLSASRPQDRQFILSSKKLLLSDSGFYLCAWSTTGNQPQHFGDGTRLSIL.

This clone was seen only once. The chain carries TRBV30 and TRBJ1-6; D perhaps matches TRBD1 (6 bases). Trimming left V 4 bases short and J 4 bases short, with 11 bases between. The CDR3 covers 14 residues. Germline V gene sequence: CDR1 GTSNPN, CDR2 SVGIG (reference sequence). CDR3 sequence (DNA): TGTGCCTGGATTGCCGGGACATATAATTCACCCCTCCACTTT. It translates to CAWIAGTYNSPLHF.

The chain couples TRBV2 to TRBJ1-2; weak D call: TRBD1 (6 bases). The V end lost 3 bases, the J end lost 6 bases, and 17 bases lay between the germline ends. The CDR3 is 15 amino acids. From germline, CDR1 is SNHLY and CDR2 FYNNEI. This chain's CDR3 is CASSDVPGARNGYTF. In DNA form, the CDR3 reads TGTGCCAGCAGTGATGTTCCGGGGGCGCGTAATGGCTACACCTTC.

This chain connects TRBV14 to TRBJ2-7; D gene ambiguous. Per germline, CDR1 SGHDN and CDR2 FVKESK. The CDR3 extends over 13 amino acids. V was cut by 4 bases and J by 2 bases, with 9 bases left in between. DNA for the CDR3: TGTGCCAGCAGCCCACAAACCACCTACGAGCAGTACTTC. This encodes CASSPQTTYEQYF.

This sequence joins TRBV4-2 and TRBJ1-4, with D maybe TRBD1 (5 bases). V gave up 0 bases and J gave up 3 bases, with 11 bases separating them. This CDR3 comprises 16 residues. Germline V gene sequence: CDR1 LGHNA, CDR2 YNFKEQ. CDR3 sequence: CASSQEGPGSNEKLFF. The CDR3 nucleotides are TGTGCCAGCAGCCAAGAGGGACCAGGGTCTAATGAAAAACTGTTTTTT.

Here the CDR3 reads CSVWSPGTGELFF. In nucleotides, the CDR3 is TGCAGCGTTTGGTCCCCGGGGACCGGGGAGCTGTTTTTT. V and J are TRBV29-1 and TRBJ2-2; weak D call: TRBD2 (5 bases). This CDR3 spans 13 amino acids. Deletions cut 5 bases from V and 5 bases from J, with 12 bases between. CDR1 is SQVTM, CDR2 ANQGSEA, per germline.

The V gene is TRBV6-1, the J gene TRBJ2-1; perhaps TRBD1 as D (6 bases). The germline V gene encodes CDR1 MNHNS and CDR2 SASEGT. This CDR3 contains 11 residues. V gave up 4 bases and J gave up 9 bases, with 7 bases separating them. The CDR3 sequence is CASSVGAEQFF. The CDR3 DNA sequence: TGTGCCAGCAGTGTGGGGGCTGAGCAGTTCTTC.

J is TRBJ2-3 and V is TRBV6-5; D might be TRBD1 or TRBD2, each matching 5 bases. V lost 2 bases and J 4 bases, leaving 16 bases between the germline ends. Germline V lookup: CDR1 MNHEY, CDR2 SVGAGI. The CDR3 covers 16 residues. The CDR3 here is CASSYTAGAGPDTQYF. CDR3 nucleotide sequence: TGTGCCAGCAGTTACACGGCCGGGGCAGGGCCAGATACGCAGTATTTT.

This chain uses TRBV10-3 with TRBJ1-1; a weak D match, TRBD1 (5 bases). Trimming cost V 0 bases and J 7 bases, with 15 bases left between them. The CDR3 is made up of 15 amino acids. CDR1 and CDR2 from the germline V gene are ENHRY and SYGVKD. The CDR3 sequence is CAISESKRGRSEAFF. The CDR3 coding sequence is TGTGCCATCAGTGAGTCGAAGCGGGGACGGAGTGAAGCTTTCTTT.

The CDR3 bases are TGTGCCAGCAGCTTTTACAGGGGGACCTACACCGGGGAGCTGTTTTTT. Translated, it gives CASSFYRGTYTGELFF. The J gene is TRBJ2-2, the V gene TRBV5-6; 8 bases fit TRBD1. The CDR3 length is 16 residues. The V gene end was trimmed by 2 bases and the J gene end by 3 bases; junction bases not matched to a gene: 6. CDR1 and CDR2 (germline): SGHDT, YYEEEE.

The chain combines TRBV30 with TRBJ2-3, with D perhaps TRBD2 (7 bases). Trimming took 4 bases from V and 4 from J, leaving 15 bases between them. CDR1 and CDR2 (germline): GTSNPN, SVGIG (reference sequence). CDR3 size: 14 residues. The CDR3 is CAWTWRGGPDTQYF. The CDR3 DNA sequence: TGTGCCTGGACTTGGAGGGGGGGCCCAGATACGCAGTATTTT.

The chain joins TRBV2 to TRBJ2-7, with TRBD2 identical over 7 bases. The germline V gene has CDR1 SNHLY and CDR2 FYNNEI. CDR3 length equals 14 residues. V lost 6 bases to trimming and J lost 5 bases; unmatched junction nucleotides: 10. The CDR3, as DNA: TGTGCCAGCAGGGACCGGGGGGAACTCCACGAGCAGTACTTC. Its protein is CASRDRGELHEQYF. The full variable domain, in which reference TRBV2 and TRBJ2-7 provide the parts outside the CDR3, is EPEVTQTPSHQVTQMGQEVILRCVPISNHLYFYWYRQILGQKVEFLVSFYNNEISEKSEIFDDQFSVERPDGSNFTLKIRSTKLEDSAMYFCASRDRGELHEQYFGPGTRLTVT.

This rearrangement joins TRBV11-3 to TRBJ2-2, with TRBD2 matching 7 bases. After removal of 1 base from V and 4 bases from J, the junction contained 0 bases not matched to a gene. The germline V gene encodes CDR1 SGHNT and CDR2 YENEEA. CDR3 length: 14 amino acids. The CDR3 sequence is CASSLASGTGELFF. CDR3 nucleotides: TGTGCCAGCAGCTTAGCTAGCGGCACCGGGGAGCTGTTTTTT.

This rearrangement joins TRBV7-9 to TRBJ1-5, with 8 bases that match TRBD1. The CDR3 is made up of 15 amino acids. The V gene's germline CDR1 is SEHNR and CDR2 FQNEAQ (reference sequence). V was clipped by 5 bases and J by 3 bases; unmatched bases: 6. The CDR3 DNA sequence: TGTGCCAGCAGCCCGCAGGGGGCGGTCAATCAGCCCCAGCATTTT. Translation gives CASSPQGAVNQPQHF.

The V gene is TRBV10-1, the J gene TRBJ2-7, with D perhaps matching TRBD2 (6 bases). CDR1 WNHNN and CDR2 SYGVQD come from the germline V gene (reference sequence). The length of the CDR3 is 14 residues. V lost 5 bases, J lost 6 bases, and 17 bases lay in between. CDR3 in amino acids: CASSRENGDSEQYF. The DNA for the CDR3 is TGCGCCAGCAGTCGGGAGAATGGAGACTCCGAGCAGTACTTC.

This chain uses TRBV30 with TRBJ1-5; a weak D match, TRBD1 (5 bases). This CDR3 is 15 amino acids long. Trimming stripped 2 bases from V and 4 bases from J, with 15 bases between. Germline loops: CDR1 GTSNPN, CDR2 SVGIG (reference sequence). The CDR3 here is CAWSSTVWGNQPQHF. The CDR3 DNA is TGTGCCTGGAGTTCTACCGTCTGGGGGAATCAGCCCCAGCATTTT.

This rearrangement joins TRBV7-8 to TRBJ1-4, with D unclear. This CDR3 has 15 residues. Trimming shortened V by 2 bases and J by 8 bases, and 15 bases separated the two germline ends. Germline V gene lookup returns CDR1 SGHVS and CDR2 FQNEAQ. The CDR3 DNA sequence: TGTGCCAGCAGCTTAACTCGGGTCGTGGGCGAAAAACTGTTTTTT. Residues: CASSLTRVVGEKLFF.

The chain recombines TRBV5-1 with TRBJ2-3; 9 bases match TRBD2. The CDR3 has 16 residues. The trim removed 3 bases at V and 0 bases at J, leaving 5 bases unmatched. The V gene's germline CDR1 is SGHRS and CDR2 YFSETQ. The CDR3 nucleotides are TGCGCCAGCAGCTGGGATAGCGGGGGTAGCACAGATACGCAGTATTTT. As protein: CASSWDSGGSTDTQYF.

The chain is built from TRBV19 and TRBJ1-5; possible D gene TRBD1, 5 bases. In germline, CDR1 is LNHDA, CDR2 SQIVND (reference sequence). CDR3 length: 14 residues. Deletions cut 3 bases from V and 7 bases from J, with 13 bases between. The CDR3 region is CASSIGQGGQPQHF. CDR3 coding DNA: TGTGCCAGTAGTATTGGTCAGGGCGGGCAGCCCCAGCATTTT.

The chain combines TRBV6-6 with TRBJ2-2; no definite D call. The CDR3 runs 15 residues. The V gene lost 6 bases and the J gene lost 2 bases, with 13 bases spanning the gap. The germline V gene encodes CDR1 MNHNY and CDR2 SVGAGI (reference sequence). The CDR3 DNA reads TGTGCCAGCAGCCCTTCAGGTTCCAACACCGGGGAGCTGTTTTTT. Translated: CASSPSGSNTGELFF.

This clone was observed a handful of times. V is TRBV10-3 and J is TRBJ1-6; 7 positions agree with TRBD1. The germline gives CDR1 ENHRY, CDR2 SYGVKD. CDR3 length equals 14 residues. V was clipped by 6 bases and J by 5 bases; unmatched bases: 4. CDR3 sequence reads: CAISPGQNNSPLHF. The CDR3 nucleotides are TGTGCCATCAGCCCGGGACAGAATAATTCACCCCTCCACTTT.

The table lists this clone with a count of one. The chain has TRBV7-2 and TRBJ2-3; D unresolved. The V end was cut by 3 bases, the J end by 4 bases, with 5 bases between. The germline gives CDR1 SGHTA, CDR2 FQGNSA. This CDR3 region has 12 residues. The CDR3 DNA follows: TGTGCCAGCAGCTTCAACTCAGATACGCAGTATTTT. Translating it yields CASSFNSDTQYF.

V gene TRBV30 combines with J gene TRBJ2-7; the D is unclear. Deletions cut 4 bases from V and 1 base from J, with 8 bases between. CDR1 is GTSNPN and CDR2 is SVGIG in the germline V gene (reference sequence). The CDR3 extends over 12 amino acids. CDR3 DNA sequence: TGTGCCTGGACCCTTTCTTCCTACGAGCAGTACTTC. Amino acids: CAWTLSSYEQYF.

The chain is built from TRBV9 and TRBJ2-3; D perhaps matches TRBD2 (6 bases). Trimming cost V 2 bases and J 6 bases, with 16 bases left between them. Per germline, CDR1 SGDLS and CDR2 YYNGEE. The CDR3 extends over 15 amino acids. CDR3 in DNA: TGTGCCAGCAGCGTCGGCGGGACCCTCGTCGATACGCAGTATTTT. Amino acids: CASSVGGTLVDTQYF.

This clone came up once. The chain combines TRBV2 with TRBJ2-3; 10 bases are a match to TRBD1. The CDR3 is made up of 15 amino acids. V gave up 4 bases and J gave up 5 bases; unmatched junction bases: 6. Germline-derived CDR1 and CDR2 are SNHLY and FYNNEI. The DNA for the CDR3 is TGTGCCAGCAGTGGACCGGGACAGGGGATAGATACGCAGTATTTT. Translating it yields CASSGPGQGIDTQYF.

The chain links TRBV6-5 to TRBJ1-2; 7 bases are a match to TRBD1. With 6 bases clipped from V and 8 bases from J, the junction kept 9 bases outside the gene matches. CDR1 and CDR2 from the germline V gene are MNHEY and SVGAGI. This CDR3 is built from 13 residues. CDR3 protein: CASSRYRGDGYTF. The DNA of the CDR3 is TGTGCCAGCAGCCGGTACAGGGGAGACGGCTACACCTTC.

The V call is TRBV5-1, the J call TRBJ2-5, with D possibly matching TRBD2 (6 bases). V gave up 2 bases and J gave up 7 bases, with 15 bases separating them. Germline V gives CDR1 SGHRS, CDR2 YFSETQ. The CDR3 is 14 amino acids. CDR3: CASSFSLRGGTQYF. The CDR3 nucleotides are TGCGCCAGCAGCTTTTCTCTACGGGGAGGGACCCAGTACTTC.

The rearrangement joins TRBV2 to TRBJ1-5, with D possibly matching TRBD1 (5 bases). The CDR3 spans 13 residues. V was clipped by 4 bases and J by 6 bases, with 10 bases between them. The germline gives CDR1 SNHLY, CDR2 FYNNEI. CDR3 sequence: CASSGGGRQPQHF. The CDR3 bases are TGTGCCAGCAGTGGCGGGGGTCGTCAGCCCCAGCATTTT.

This clone appeared once. The chain carries TRBV5-1 and TRBJ1-4; TRBD1 matches at 7 bases. CDR1 is SGHRS, CDR2 YFSETQ, per germline. Trimming cost V 2 bases and J 7 bases; bases outside gene matches: 8. The CDR3 extends over 15 amino acids. DNA for the CDR3: TGCGCCAGCAGCTTACAGACAGGGTTCCGTGAAAAACTGTTTTTT. This translates into CASSLQTGFREKLFF.

J is TRBJ1-1 and V is TRBV5-6; 7 nucleotides agree with TRBD1. Germline V gives CDR1 SGHDT, CDR2 YYEEEE. CDR3 length: 16 residues. V dropped 1 base and J dropped 1; count of bases not matched to a gene: 7. DNA of the CDR3: TGTGCCAGCAGCTTGTTCTCGGGACAGACGAACACTGAAGCTTTCTTT. This translates into CASSLFSGQTNTEAFF.

This rearrangement joins TRBV6-5 to TRBJ2-7; TRBD2 is a possible D gene (6 bases). CDR1 and CDR2 (germline): MNHEY, SVGAGI. This CDR3 is 15 amino acids long. Deletions cut 5 bases from V and 3 bases from J, with 17 bases between. The CDR3 sequence: CASSKTRGTYYEQYF. In DNA form, the CDR3 reads TGTGCCAGCAGTAAAACACGGGGGACTTACTACGAGCAGTACTTC.

The V call is TRBV28, the J call TRBJ1-1; tentative D call: TRBD1 (5 bases). The germline gives CDR1 MDHEN, CDR2 SYDVKM. Trimming pared 6 bases from V and 0 bases from J, leaving 11 bases between. The CDR3 runs 14 residues. DNA of the CDR3: TGTGCCAGCAGGGACACATGGGTGAACACTGAAGCTTTCTTT. Its protein product is CASRDTWVNTEAFF.